These T cell receptor beta chains were read from a single sample in a study of Ad26.COV2.S vaccination and SARS-CoV-2 variants. Sequencing was performed with immunoSEQ multiplex PCR; in TCRdb, only in-frame clones are kept and a portion is missing. The top ten hold 12% of the sample, which has around 400,000 clones, approximately 92% seen once. Source: peripheral blood, taken in a trial of Ad26.COV2.S vaccine versus placebo. The receptor source for this set is a person aged 18-60 years who received the Ad26.COV2.S COVID-19 vaccine or a placebo. Both conserved end residues are trimmed from each CDR3.

length: 12; V: TRBV7-9; CDR3: ASSLGQGIYEQY
length: 12; V: TRBV9; CDR3: ASSIATSPGGAF
length: 13; V: TRBV27; CDR3: ASSLVQGSYNEQF
length: 16; V: TRBV11-2; CDR3: ASSLLGSGRANRETQY
length: 12; V: TRBV24-1; CDR3: ATSDGRVGYEQY
length: 11; V: TRBV12-3/TRBV12-4; CDR3: ASRPRSSYGYT
length: 11; V: TRBV11-2; CDR3: ASSLDHTETQY
length: 14; V: TRBV15; CDR3: ATSSPGQGPGEKLF
length: 14; V: TRBV7-2; CDR3: ASSLSWTGVYNEQF
length: 12; V: TRBV2; CDR3: ASSELAGLTEAF
length: 10; V: TRBV29-1; CDR3: SVEGTSGEQY
length: 11; V: TRBV5-6; CDR3: ASSSGRPDTQY
length: 17; V: TRBV24-1; CDR3: ATSDPVGVGGRSYNEQF
length: 15; V: TRBV11-2; CDR3: ASSQPHVSGSTDTQY
length: 14; V: TRBV7-2; CDR3: ASSPNRGQGTSPLH
length: 13; V: TRBV5-4; CDR3: ASSLPLTGSTEAF
length: 10; V: TRBV25-1; CDR3: ASSAGGQPQH
length: 12; V: TRBV7-3; CDR3: ASSPGRGESVAF
length: 13; V: TRBV4-3; CDR3: ASSQTALRGDTQY
length: 12; V: TRBV6-2/TRBV6-3; CDR3: ASSYFGLAGFEY
length: 13; V: TRBV7-2; CDR3: ASSLDLGVGLEQY
length: 12; V: TRBV28; CDR3: ASRIGGAKNIQY
length: 11; V: TRBV12-3/TRBV12-4; CDR3: ASSFDRYQPQH
length: 13; V: TRBV30; CDR3: AWSAGRVPAYEQY
length: 8; V: TRBV12-3/TRBV12-4; CDR3: ASSFYEQF
length: 14; V: TRBV7-2; CDR3: ASSIRGRQSSNEQF
length: 12; V: TRBV5-4; CDR3: ASSSASRGDTQY
length: 13; V: TRBV28; CDR3: ASSLRSGFQETQY
length: 9; V: TRBV5-5; CDR3: ASSNRDIQY
length: 11; V: TRBV24-1; CDR3: ATSDWGRREQY
length: 14; V: TRBV28; CDR3: ASSFGIAGSTDTQY
length: 12; V: TRBV3-1/TRBV3-2; CDR3: ASSWTSGDDEQY
length: 15; V: TRBV7-9; CDR3: ASSPLGRGASYNEQF
length: 14; V: TRBV18; CDR3: ASSPRRASPTYEQY
length: 11; V: TRBV7-9; CDR3: ASSLQGVGEQY
length: 14; V: TRBV18; CDR3: ASSPPGLAGSNEQF
length: 12; V: TRBV7-2; CDR3: ASSPRRFQETQY
length: 14; V: TRBV10-1; CDR3: ASSEYLAGEVEPQY
length: 13; V: TRBV5-4; CDR3: ASSLDAAGGREQY
length: 12; V: TRBV14; CDR3: ASSRVAGEGEQY
length: 12; V: TRBV11-2; CDR3: ASSSNLGLREQY
length: 11; V: TRBV30; CDR3: AWEAGIGLVQF
length: 16; V: TRBV5-1; CDR3: ASSLRTSGEEVNTEAF
length: 21; V: TRBV24-1; CDR3: ATSERGRQFGTSGKSSYNEQF
length: 13; V: TRBV19; CDR3: ASSGIWGEGQPQH
length: 14; V: TRBV11-2; CDR3: ASSLDGGWGNEKLF
length: 17; V: TRBV5-1; CDR3: ASSLAGGTGAPAQETQY
length: 12; V: TRBV9; CDR3: ASSVHGSNQPQH
length: 14; V: TRBV18; CDR3: ASSPQVNSGANVLT
length: 10; V: TRBV21-1; CDR3: ASSKEGQPQH
length: 10; V: TRBV6-2/TRBV6-3; CDR3: ASSPGPGSYT
length: 12; V: TRBV27; CDR3: ASSRTRGGDGYT
length: 12; V: TRBV6-2/TRBV6-3; CDR3: ASSPRDFYNEQF
length: 13; V: TRBV9; CDR3: ASSPGGFVSETQY
length: 12; V: TRBV10-3; CDR3: AISPRTGNYGYT
length: 10; V: TRBV2; CDR3: ATQGPGKTQY
length: 11; V: TRBV12-3/TRBV12-4; CDR3: ASSPTSHEKLF
length: 10; V: TRBV30; CDR3: ARDRIGTEAF
length: 13; V: TRBV15; CDR3: ATSRRDSNQETQY